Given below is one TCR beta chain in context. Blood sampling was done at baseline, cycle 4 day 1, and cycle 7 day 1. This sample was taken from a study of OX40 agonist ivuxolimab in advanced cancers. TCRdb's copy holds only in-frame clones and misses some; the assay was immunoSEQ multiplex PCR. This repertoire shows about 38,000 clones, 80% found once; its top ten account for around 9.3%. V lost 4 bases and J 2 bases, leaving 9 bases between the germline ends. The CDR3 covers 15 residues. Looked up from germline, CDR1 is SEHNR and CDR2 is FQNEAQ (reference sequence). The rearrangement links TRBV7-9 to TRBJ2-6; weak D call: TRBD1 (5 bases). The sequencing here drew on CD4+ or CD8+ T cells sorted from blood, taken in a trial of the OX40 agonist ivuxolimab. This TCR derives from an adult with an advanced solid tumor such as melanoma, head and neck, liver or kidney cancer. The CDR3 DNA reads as TGTGCCAGCAGCTCGGACACGGCTGGGGCCAACGTCCTGACTTTC. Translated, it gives CASSSDTAGANVLTF. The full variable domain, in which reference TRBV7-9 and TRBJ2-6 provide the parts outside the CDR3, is DTGVSQNPRHKITKRGQNVTFRCDPISEHNRLYWYRQTLGQGPEFLTYFQNEAQLEKSRLLSDRFSAERPKGSFSTLEIQRTEQGDSAMYLCASSSDTAGANVLTFGAGSRLTVL.